The rows below give T cell receptor beta chains drawn from one sample of a study of T cells after yellow fever vaccination. TCRdb independently ran MiXCR on the 5' RACE reads; one entry per CDR3 protein. This table holds some 27,000 distinct CDR3 sequences, about 6% found once. Sample: PBMCs, either bulk or a sorted T-cell subset (CD4+, CD8+, memory, or dextramer-sorted; not recorded which), taken on the day of the yellow fever booster vaccination. The source is a man aged 30 to 45 who received the YFV17D yellow fever vaccine. CDR3s include the opening cysteine and the closing phenylalanine or tryptophan. D genes are given only for firm matches. Clone size is not always given. Where it is, it says once, few, many or a class for expanded clones.

v_gene,j_gene,abundance,d_gene,CDR3aa,CDR3nt
TRBV10-3,TRBJ2-3,many,NA,CAILRTDTQYF,TGTGCCATCCTACGGACAGATACGCAGTATTTT
TRBV7-2,TRBJ2-2,many,NA,CASSLAGGGTGELFF,TGTGCCAGCAGCTTAGCAGGGGGAGGGACCGGGGAGCTGTTTTTT
TRBV19,TRBJ2-5,NA,NA,CASSIARGETQYF,TGTGCCAGTAGTATAGCACGCGGAGAGACCCAGTACTTC
TRBV6-1,TRBJ2-1,NA,TRBD1,CASSGGTGVFVEQFF,TGTGCCAGCAGTGGAGGGACAGGGGTTTTTGTTGAGCAGTTCTTC
TRBV27,TRBJ2-1,few,TRBD1,CASSPRTGRGNEQFF,TGTGCCAGCAGTCCGCGGACAGGGCGGGGAAATGAGCAGTTCTTC
TRBV19,TRBJ1-1,NA,NA,CATRDLGTEAFF,TGTGCCACCCGGGACCTAGGCACTGAAGCTTTCTTT
TRBV11-2,TRBJ2-3,many,TRBD2,CASSPRLAGMMHADTQYF,TGTGCCAGCAGCCCCCGACTAGCGGGAATGATGCACGCAGATACGCAGTATTTT
TRBV20-1,TRBJ2-5,many,TRBD2,CSAPSSGRETQYF,TGCAGTGCTCCCTCTAGCGGGAGAGAGACCCAGTACTTC
TRBV12-3/TRBV12-4,TRBJ1-4,few,NA,CASSRYGSSGEKLFF,TGTGCCAGCAGTCGCTATGGTAGTTCGGGGGAAAAACTGTTTTTT
TRBV29-1,TRBJ2-4,once,TRBD2,CSAARGGLQYF,TGCAGCGCCGCGCGGGGAGGGCTTCAGTACTTC
TRBV28,TRBJ2-3,many,NA,CASSLSASGTDTQYF,TGTGCCAGCAGTTTATCGGCTAGCGGCACAGATACGCAGTATTTT
TRBV28,TRBJ2-7,NA,TRBD1,CASMGTVNTYEQYF,TGTGCCAGCATGGGGACAGTTAATACCTACGAGCAGTACTTC
TRBV5-5,TRBJ2-7,few,NA,CASRRDRGGGYEQYF,TGTGCCAGCAGAAGGGACCGCGGAGGGGGGTACGAGCAGTACTTC
TRBV10-1,TRBJ2-1,few,TRBD2,CASSTGTSGNEQFF,TGCGCCAGCAGTACCGGGACTAGCGGCAATGAGCAGTTCTTC
TRBV18,TRBJ2-6,few,NA,CASSPPGANVLTF,TGTGCCAGCTCACCACCCGGGGCCAACGTCCTGACTTTC
TRBV7-2,TRBJ2-5,many,TRBD2,CASSLFGTREQETQYF,TGTGCCAGCAGCTTATTTGGGACTAGAGAGCAAGAGACCCAGTACTTC
TRBV12-3/TRBV12-4,TRBJ1-3,many,NA,CASAPSGNTIYF,TGTGCCAGCGCCCCCTCTGGAAACACCATATATTTT
TRBV12-3/TRBV12-4,TRBJ1-1,medium-sized,NA,CASSLGEGLRGNTEAFF,TGTGCCAGCAGTTTAGGGGAGGGGCTCAGAGGGAACACTGAAGCTTTCTTT
TRBV25-1,TRBJ2-7,many,NA,CASSEPDSSYEQYF,TGTGCCAGCAGTGAACCCGACAGCTCCTACGAGCAGTACTTC